The clone carrying this TCR beta chain was detected a few times. TCR alpha and TCR beta cDNA libraries with sample barcodes and UMIs came from 5'RACE using constant-segment primers. From the 5' RACE reads, TCRdb called clonotypes with MiXCR, one entry per CDR3 protein. Of approximately 250,000 distinct CDR3 sequences in the sample, roughly 14% were seen once. This entry comes from a study of T-cell memory formation after mild COVID-19. The sequence was obtained from an adult woman who had mild COVID-19 (a few samples of this study predate the infection). Cell type and time point are not known. The sequencing input was PBMCs or a T cell subset sorted from them (not recorded which).

CDR3 nucleotide sequence: TGCAGCCCTACCAGGGGGATGAACACTGAAGCTTTCTTT. Amino acids: CSPTRGMNTEAFF. The chain recombines TRBV29-1 with TRBJ1-1, with 7 bases lining up with TRBD1. The V gene end was trimmed by 8 bases and the J gene end by 0 bases; junction bases not matched to a gene: 6. Germline CDR1 SQVTM, CDR2 ANQGSEA. The CDR3 totals 13 residues.